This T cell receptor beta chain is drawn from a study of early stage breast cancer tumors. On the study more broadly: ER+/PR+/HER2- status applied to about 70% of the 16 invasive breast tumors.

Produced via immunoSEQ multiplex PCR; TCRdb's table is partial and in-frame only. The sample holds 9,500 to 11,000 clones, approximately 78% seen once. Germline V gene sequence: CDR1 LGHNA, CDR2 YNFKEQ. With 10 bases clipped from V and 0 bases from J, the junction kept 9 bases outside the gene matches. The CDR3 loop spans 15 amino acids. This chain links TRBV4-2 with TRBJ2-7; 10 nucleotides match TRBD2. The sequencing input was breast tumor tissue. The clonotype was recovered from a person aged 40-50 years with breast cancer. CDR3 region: CATAPSSGSSYEQYF. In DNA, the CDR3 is TGTGCCACTGCCCCATCTAGCGGGAGCTCCTACGAGCAGTACTTC.